What follows are 21 T cell receptor beta chains derived from one specimen sequenced in a study of shared clonotypes between healthy human individuals. Data came from immunoSEQ multiplex PCR; TCRdb stores just in-frame clones and leaves some out. The sample lists roughly 680,000 clones, around 77% seen once, with over 1.5% in the top ten. The material sequenced was memory CD4+ T cells sorted from blood. The subset denotes: CD45RA-negative fraction. The receptors shown here come from a woman in her twenties or thirties in good health.

For this clone: The sample holds other DNA sequences that translate to the same CDR3. The chain uses TRBV5-1 and TRBJ2-1; D is uncertain. The CDR3 is 12 residues long. V lost 4 bases and J lost 0, with 2 bases in between. Germline CDR1 reads SGHRS; CDR2 reads YFSETQ. CDR3 nucleotide sequence: TGCGCCAGCAGCCCCTCCTACAATGAGCAGTTCTTC. It translates to CASSPSYNEQFF.

As for this clone: Other DNA sequences in the sample encode the same CDR3. The genes are TRBV20-1 and TRBJ2-1, with D uncertain. Trimming stripped 5 bases from V and 2 bases from J, with 4 bases between. CDR3 length: 11 residues. The germline CDR1 and CDR2 sequences are DFQATT and SNEGSKA (reference sequence). CDR3 region: CSARPYNEQFF. For the CDR3, the DNA is TGCAGTGCTCGTCCCTACAATGAGCAGTTCTTC.

The chain is built from TRBV21-1 and TRBJ2-3; the table's D call, TRBD2, was not checked against the DNA. TRBV21-1 is a pseudogene. The CDR3 runs to 18 residues. This chain's CDR3 is CASPPLADAENRTDTQYF. In DNA, the CDR3 is TGTGCCAGCCCCCCTCTAGCGGACGCCGAAAATCGCACAGATACGCAGTATTTT.

DNA for the CDR3: TGTGCCAGCAGTTCAGCGGGAGGAATGGCAGATACGCAGTATTTT. It is translated as CASSSAGGMADTQYF. The V call is TRBV6-6, the J call TRBJ2-3; 9 bases align to TRBD2. This CDR3 has 15 amino acids. V lost 4 bases to trimming and J lost 4 bases; unmatched junction nucleotides: 6. CDR1 and CDR2 (germline): MNHNY, SVGAGI (reference sequence).

The chain joins TRBV11-2 to TRBJ1-4; possible D gene TRBD1, 5 bases. The germline V and J ends were trimmed by 1 base and 4 bases, with 10 bases remaining between them. Germline CDR1 SGHAT, CDR2 FQNNGV. This CDR3 has 15 residues. CDR3 in amino acids: CASSLGGGNNEKLFF. The CDR3 DNA sequence: TGTGCCAGCAGCTTAGGTGGGGGAAATAATGAAAAACTGTTTTTT.

This clone has ten or more counts. This chain joins TRBV19 and TRBJ2-2, with 8 bases aligning to TRBD1. CDR1 LNHDA and CDR2 SQIVND come from the germline V gene (reference sequence). The CDR3 is made up of 15 amino acids. V shed 7 bases and J 5 bases; nucleotides not matched to a gene: 9. The CDR3 nucleotides read TGTGCCAGTAACCCCCAGGGGGCCGCGACCGGGGAGCTGTTTTTT. It translates to CASNPQGAATGELFF.

This clone was detected only a few times. This rearrangement joins TRBV29-1 to TRBJ2-5; D possibly matches TRBD1 or TRBD2 (5 bases each). Germline lookup yields CDR1 SQVTM and CDR2 ANQGSEA. This CDR3 spans 13 amino acids. V lost 4 bases and J 3 bases, leaving 12 bases between the germline ends. CDR3 loop: CSVAERGKETQYF. The CDR3 region has the DNA TGCAGCGTTGCGGAGAGGGGAAAAGAGACCCAGTACTTC.

Turning to this clone: Other DNA sequences of this sample code for an identical CDR3. The chain couples TRBV27 to TRBJ1-2; no firm D call. The CDR3 contains 12 residues. V lost 5 bases and J lost 4, with 8 bases in between. The germline V gene encodes CDR1 MNHEY and CDR2 SMNVEV (reference sequence). This CDR3 is CASSPEGYGYTF. CDR3 nucleotide sequence: TGTGCCAGCAGTCCGGAGGGCTATGGCTACACCTTC.

This clone showed up just a few times. The rearrangement joins TRBV18 to TRBJ1-1; the D gene is possibly TRBD1 (5 bases). The CDR3 runs to 15 residues. V was clipped by 2 bases and J by 11 bases, with 21 bases between them. Germline V lookup: CDR1 KGHSH, CDR2 LQKENI. The CDR3 sequence is CASSPNTGGGRGAFF. DNA for the CDR3: TGTGCCAGCTCACCAAATACTGGGGGAGGACGTGGGGCTTTCTTT.

The chain is built from TRBV30 and TRBJ2-5; D is unclear. The germline V gene has CDR1 GTSNPN and CDR2 SVGIG (reference sequence). Trimming left V 0 bases short and J 2 bases short, with 7 bases between. The CDR3 loop spans 13 amino acids. In nucleotides, the CDR3 is TGTGCCTGGAGTGTAGAGTGGCAAGAGACCCAGTACTTC. Translating it yields CAWSVEWQETQYF.

The rearrangement links TRBV2 to TRBJ2-1, with D possibly TRBD2 on 6 matching bases. The CDR3 consists of 14 residues. Trimming took off 3 bases at V and 6 bases at J, with 12 bases between the two ends. The germline CDR1 and CDR2 sequences are SNHLY and FYNNEI. CDR3 nucleotide sequence: TGTGCCAGCAGTGAGTTGCTAGCGAGCAATGAGCAGTTCTTC. Its protein is CASSELLASNEQFF.

The rearrangement links TRBV6-5 to TRBJ1-3; D ambiguous. In germline, CDR1 is MNHEY, CDR2 SVGAGI. The CDR3 spans 15 residues. Trimming removed 5 bases from V and 4 bases from J, with 15 bases in between. CDR3 in amino acids: CASSKQWSLGNTIYF. The CDR3 DNA follows: TGTGCCAGCAGTAAACAGTGGAGTTTGGGAAACACCATATATTTT.

This clone was seen once. The chain uses TRBV5-1 and TRBJ2-3; 7 bases match TRBD1. The CDR3 is 16 amino acids. The germline CDR1 and CDR2 sequences are SGHRS and YFSETQ. V shed 0 bases, J shed 0 bases, and the junction held 4 bases outside the gene matches. CDR3 loop: CASSLEGDRSTDTQYF. CDR3 bases: TGCGCCAGCAGCTTGGAGGGGGACAGAAGCACAGATACGCAGTATTTT.

With respect to this clone: Sequence at one end of the junction differs from germline and may be a read error. This chain uses TRBV29-1 with TRBJ1-1; D is unresolved. Germline CDR1 is SQVTM and CDR2 is ANQGSEA. CDR3 length: 14 amino acids. DNA for the CDR3: TGCAGCGTTACAGAACCGGGATTGAAGACTGAAGCTTTCTTT. Its translation is CSVTEPGLKTEAFF.

The gene calls are TRBV27 and TRBJ2-7, with TRBD1 matching 10 bases. CDR1 is MNHEY, CDR2 SMNVEV, per germline (reference sequence). The CDR3 contains 17 residues. The junction had 10 bases not matched to a gene; V was cut back by 3 bases and J by 2 bases. The CDR3 sequence is CASSFTVIGTGAYEQYF. In nucleotides, the CDR3 is TGTGCCAGCAGTTTCACCGTGATCGGGACAGGGGCCTACGAGCAGTACTTC.

This clone was found a few times. The chain has TRBV29-1 and TRBJ2-5, with 8 bases aligning to TRBD1. Germline V lookup: CDR1 SQVTM, CDR2 ANQGSEA. The CDR3 spans 12 residues. The trim removed 3 bases at V and 5 bases at J, leaving 2 bases unmatched. CDR3 coding DNA: TGCAGCGTTGACAGGGGGCACGAGACCCAGTACTTC. It is translated as CSVDRGHETQYF.

The rearrangement uses TRBV5-1 and TRBJ2-1; D is ambiguous. The length of the CDR3 is 12 residues. V lost 4 bases and J 8 bases, leaving 10 bases between the germline ends. Germline V lookup: CDR1 SGHRS, CDR2 YFSETQ. Here the CDR3 reads CASSPGRDEQFF. The CDR3 coding sequence is TGCGCCAGCAGCCCAGGCCGAGATGAGCAGTTCTTC.

In its sample, this clone was seen many times. V gene TRBV6-1 combines with J gene TRBJ1-1; a weak D match, TRBD1 (5 bases). The CDR3 spans 15 residues. Trimming left V 3 bases short and J 5 bases short, with 16 bases between. Germline-derived CDR1 and CDR2 are MNHNS and SASEGT. CDR3: CASSERGAGSTEAFF. CDR3 DNA sequence: TGTGCCAGCAGTGAGAGGGGAGCTGGATCGACTGAAGCTTTCTTT.

The chain recombines TRBV27 with TRBJ2-5; D possibly uses TRBD1 or TRBD2 (5 bases each). V was cut by 0 bases and J by 0 bases, with 14 bases left in between. The CDR3 totals 17 residues. CDR1 and CDR2 from the germline V gene are MNHEY and SMNVEV (reference sequence). The CDR3 region is CASSLSRGRGYQETQYF. CDR3 nucleotide sequence: TGTGCCAGCAGTTTATCGAGGGGTAGGGGTTACCAAGAGACCCAGTACTTC.

In this sample, this clone turned up a few times. This may stem from a read error, because a much larger clone lies one nucleotide away. In the same sample, other DNA sequences code for this CDR3. This chain links TRBV2 with TRBJ1-5; TRBD1 agrees at 7 bases. This CDR3 has 14 residues. The ends lost 4 bases at V and 2 bases at J; junction bases unmatched: 2. Germline V lookup: CDR1 SNHLY, CDR2 FYNNEI. CDR3 bases: TGTGCCAGCAGTGGCACAGGGGGCAATCAGCCCCAGCATTTT. This codes for CASSGTGGNQPQHF.

This clone occurred once. V usage is TRBV18 and J usage is TRBJ1-5; TRBD1 matches 10 bases. Germline values: CDR1 KGHSH, CDR2 LQKENI. The trim removed 0 bases at V and 0 bases at J, leaving 2 bases unmatched. The CDR3 extends over 17 amino acids. The CDR3 nucleotides are TGTGCCAGCTCACCACCGGGACAGGGGTATAGCAATCAGCCCCAGCATTTT. It yields the protein CASSPPGQGYSNQPQHF.